These T cell receptor beta chains were read from a single sample in a study of naive and memory T cell subsets. TCRdb itself ran the UMI-ligation and nested PCR reads through MiXCR, one entry per CDR3 protein. The data show under 150,000 distinct CDR3 sequences, about 20% seen once. Sequenced input: naive CD8+ T cells from blood. These receptors were collected from a human donor in good health. Both conserved end residues are part of each CDR3. Fields, in order: D gene, J gene, clone size, V gene, CDR3 DNA, CDR3 protein. D genes are given only for firm matches. A clone size is listed for some rows: how often the clone was seen (once, few, many), or a class if it is expanded.

D gene: .; J gene: TRBJ2-7; clone size: .; V gene: TRBV29-1; CDR3 DNA: TGCAGCTACAGCCGCCGGGACACTCGGGAGCAGTACTTC; CDR3 protein: CSYSRRDTREQYF
D gene: TRBD1; J gene: TRBJ2-1; clone size: .; V gene: TRBV6-5; CDR3 DNA: TGTGCCAGCAGCAGCGCCGACAGGGATCGGTCGGGCTCCTACAATGAGCAGTTCTTC; CDR3 protein: CASSSADRDRSGSYNEQFF
D gene: TRBD2; J gene: TRBJ2-3; clone size: .; V gene: TRBV15; CDR3 DNA: TGTGCCACCAGCACCGGACTAGCGGGAGGGGATACGCAGTATTTT; CDR3 protein: CATSTGLAGGDTQYF
D gene: .; J gene: TRBJ2-7; clone size: .; V gene: TRBV9; CDR3 DNA: TGTGCCAGCAGCCCCAGTTCAGGGGCGACCACTTACGAGCAGTACTTC; CDR3 protein: CASSPSSGATTYEQYF
D gene: .; J gene: TRBJ1-1; clone size: .; V gene: TRBV6-1; CDR3 DNA: TGTGCCAGCAAGTGGCCCACTGAAGCTTTCTTT; CDR3 protein: CASKWPTEAFF
D gene: .; J gene: TRBJ2-5; clone size: .; V gene: TRBV27; CDR3 DNA: TGTGCCAGCAGTTTATATGTCCCCCGGGGGCTAGATCAAGAGACCCAGTACTTC; CDR3 protein: CASSLYVPRGLDQETQYF
D gene: .; J gene: TRBJ1-4; clone size: .; V gene: TRBV6-2/TRBV6-3; CDR3 DNA: TGTGCCAGCAGCCCCCTGGGGGGCCTTGTGGAACTGTTTTTT; CDR3 protein: CASSPLGGLVELFF
D gene: TRBD2; J gene: TRBJ2-1; clone size: .; V gene: TRBV13; CDR3 DNA: TGTGCCAGCAGCTTACGGAGCGGGAGCTACAATGAGCAGTTCTTC; CDR3 protein: CASSLRSGSYNEQFF
D gene: .; J gene: TRBJ2-1; clone size: .; V gene: TRBV20-1; CDR3 DNA: TGCAGTGCCCGGACTTTCTCCTACAATGAGCAGTTCTTC; CDR3 protein: CSARTFSYNEQFF
D gene: .; J gene: TRBJ1-1; clone size: .; V gene: TRBV7-9; CDR3 DNA: TGTGCCAGCAGCTCCCGGGAAGCTTTCTTT; CDR3 protein: CASSSREAFF
D gene: .; J gene: TRBJ1-1; clone size: few; V gene: TRBV30; CDR3 DNA: TGTGCCTATGACCCCTTCATTGGCGCTTTCTTT; CDR3 protein: CAYDPFIGAFF
D gene: TRBD1; J gene: TRBJ2-7; clone size: few; V gene: TRBV9; CDR3 DNA: TGTGCCAGCAGCCCACGCCCAACCGGGACAGGGAAGGGCGAGCAGTACTTC; CDR3 protein: CASSPRPTGTGKGEQYF